The T cell receptor beta chain under discussion was sequenced for a study of CD8+ T cells in alopecia areata listed by TCRdb under 2018. Broadly, across the study: The treated patients, all with moderate-to-severe alopecia areata, were enrolled in an open-label pilot trial of oral tofacitinib given at 5 to 10 mg twice daily. Scalp clonality was compared among normal scalp (n=4), patchy alopecia areata scalp (n=8), and alopecia totalis/universalis scalp (n=8). In treated patients, disease severity was measured using the SALT score, which gives the percentage of scalp surface area affected. Tofacitinib-treated patients had biopsies at baseline and at 4 and 24 weeks of treatment, with a later scalp biopsy in several patients. RNA was obtained with the PAXgene miRNA kit for fixed scalp, the miRNeasy kit for PBMCs, and the RNeasy kit for mouse skin. In humans, TCRbeta sequencing was performed on scalp tissue and on sorted CD4+ and CD8+ peripheral blood T cells from healthy controls and from patients with patchy or totalis/universalis alopecia areata. TCRbeta CDR3 regions were amplified by immunoSEQ multiplex PCR using 35 Vbeta forward and 13 Jbeta reverse primers. Tofacitinib was administered for 6 to 18 months, and 6 months of follow-up off drug were then conducted to assess delayed response and recurrence. To study T cell clonal expansion in alopecia areata, the researchers applied high-throughput TCRbeta sequencing to both the C3H/HeJ mouse model and human patients.

General study outcomes and caveats: Because the treated cohort was small and had only one nonresponder, larger studies are needed to examine links between baseline CD8+ expansion and response. During tofacitinib treatment, many expanded lesional clones stuck around in both scalp and blood, and this persistence may partly explain why relapse happens after treatment is stopped. Compared with normal scalp, lesional scalp had higher clonality and more expanded CD8+ clones, particularly in alopecia totalis/universalis, a pattern that suggests antigenic drive. Unlike mouse skin, where gammadelta T cells dominate, normal human skin contains resident alphabeta T cells that get sequenced too, which complicates analysis of the scalp TCR repertoire. Compared with mice, TCR sequences shared between patients were less clear, possibly partly because of HLA diversity across the patient population. With tofacitinib, both scalp clonality and the number of expanded CD8+ clones among the top 100 scalp clones went down significantly.

The CDR3 runs 13 amino acids, cysteine and phenylalanine included. The kept DNA is CDR3 alone, 39 bases in frame from the first base. CDR1 and CDR2, per the germline V gene, are SGDLS and YYNGEE. The germline V and J ends show losses of 7 bases and 4 bases respectively, and no gene match explains 5 bases of the junction. Read against the paper, the sample's time point label means: about 25 weeks on oral tofacitinib. Read against the paper, the sample's treatment or condition label means: oral pan-JAK inhibitor, 5-10 mg twice daily. Peripheral blood and lesional scalp punch biopsies were obtained from patients with alopecia areata. PBMCs were isolated by density centrifugation and stained for CD3, CD4 and CD8, after which CD4+ and CD8+ T cells were sorted on a FACSAria. Library preparation used the immunoSEQ multiplex PCR assay. For TCR sequencing, RNA was extracted from every sample and reverse transcribed into cDNA to serve as template. SuperScript III was used to make first-strand cDNA, primed with a 2:1 mix of oligo-dT and random hexamers. Amplification bias was assessed with a synthetic immune receptor repertoire, and residual bias was removed computationally. Processing in the source paper ran as follows. Raw reads were preprocessed for error removal, and CDR3 was defined according to IMGT conventions as running from the conserved cysteine to phenylalanine. Clonality was calculated as 1 minus Shannon entropy normalized by log2 of the number of productive unique TCRs. CD4 or CD8 identity of scalp clones was inferred by cross-referencing scalp TCRbeta sequences with sorted blood CD4 and CD8 repertoires. The table was pulled from immuneACCESS by TCRdb, which kept in-frame rearrangements only. Such tables lose some clones; where checked, under half of the loss comes from unresolved V genes, and the rest has no known cause. V, J and clone size derive from that table, while D and trimming were established from the DNA sequence. In this sample the table shows 190,000 or so clones, 58% of which occur a single time. Jointly, the top ten make up around 12% of the sample.

Details on this clone: There is no known antigen for this receptor. Base qualities are missing; no much larger clone stands one base away.

Sequencing was performed on CD8+ T cells sorted from blood, taken at week 24, from a patient treated with tofacitinib. This chain joins TRBV9 to TRBJ2-1; 7 central nucleotides agree with TRBD2. The sequence derives from a human donor with alopecia areata. The nucleotide sequence is TGTGCCAGCGGGAGGGGACCTTACAATGAGCAGTTCTTC. It codes for CASGRGPYNEQFF.